This entry is about one T cell receptor (beta chain). Its antigen remains unidentified. TCRdb's copy holds only in-frame clones and misses some; the assay was immunoSEQ multiplex PCR. This table holds about 55,000 clones, more than 75% found once. CDR3 size: 15 residues. The germline V gene has CDR1 MNHNS and CDR2 SASEGT. V was pared by 4 bases and J by 2 bases, with 13 bases between. This sample is drawn from a study of OX40 agonist ivuxolimab in advanced cancers. Study context: Three individuals attained partial responses, comprising one hepatocellular carcinoma case and two cutaneous melanoma cases.

Points from the study as a whole: Expanded clones belonging to CD8+ T cells outnumbered, on average, those of CD4+.

The sequencing used CD4+ or CD8+ T cells sorted from blood, collected in a trial of the OX40 agonist ivuxolimab. The TCR was taken from an adult with an advanced solid tumor such as melanoma, head and neck, liver or kidney cancer. The V and J genes are TRBV6-1 and TRBJ2-3; no reliable D call. The CDR3 DNA reads as TGTGCCAGCAGTGGGCCGGTAGGCCACACAGATACGCAGTATTTT. Amino acids: CASSGPVGHTDTQYF.